This T cell receptor beta chain emerged from a study of shared clonotypes between healthy human individuals. Produced via immunoSEQ multiplex PCR; TCRdb's table is partial and in-frame only. The top ten clones hold around 0.4% of a sample with millions of clones, 85% to 95% of them seen once. V lost 1 base and J 4 bases, leaving 10 bases between the germline ends. This CDR3 region has 14 residues. The germline CDR1 and CDR2 sequences are SGHDN and FVKESK. The sequencing sample was made of naive CD4+ T cells from PBMCs. Subset: CD45RA+ positively selected. V gene TRBV14 combines with J gene TRBJ2-5; weak D call: TRBD1 (5 bases). This clonotype was obtained from a man between 18 and 29 years old in good health. Some clones in this sample may be carry-over from other donors' samples. The CDR3 protein is CASSQGGRRETQYF. The CDR3 DNA reads TGTGCCAGCAGCCAAGGGGGCAGGAGAGAGACCCAGTACTTC.